This TCR beta chain was sequenced for a study of T-cell memory formation after mild COVID-19. Study information: The study found TCR clusters largely donor specific. Study conclusions and caveats: A balance of CD4 and CD8 characterized clones contracting day 15 to 85, whereas later expanders leaned CD4+. Contracting CD4+ clones were located mainly in CM and EM, and CD8+ clones in EMRA.

The table lists this clonotype with many counts. Its specificity is unknown. CDR1 and CDR2 (germline): DFQATT, SNEGSKA (reference sequence). Deletions cut 4 bases from V and 7 bases from J, with 11 bases between. The CDR3 contains 12 residues. TCR alpha and TCR beta cDNA libraries carrying sample barcodes and UMIs were produced by 5'RACE using constant-segment primers. One entry per CDR3 protein results from TCRdb running MiXCR on the 5' RACE reads. Of 550,000 to 700,000 distinct CDR3 sequences detected, under 20% appear once; the ten largest clones hold more than 10%. The sequenced material came from PBMCs or a T cell subset sorted from them (not recorded which). This clonotype originated in an adult woman who had mild COVID-19 (a few samples of this study predate the infection). Cell type and time point are not known. This chain links TRBV20-1 with TRBJ1-3; no clear D gene. This CDR3 reads CSAIARGNTIYF. The DNA of the CDR3 is TGCAGTGCTATCGCCAGAGGGAACACCATATATTTT.